This TCR beta chain was identified during a study of T-cell memory formation after mild COVID-19. Study background: Most TCR clusters belonged to a single donor.

As regards this clonotype: What it recognizes is unknown.

This CDR3 comprises 18 residues. Germline CDR1 LGHNT, CDR2 FRNRAP. V was clipped by 5 bases and J by 5 bases; unmatched bases: 17. Overall study results and limits: Day 15 to 85 contracting clones showed balanced CD4/CD8; later expanders leaned CD4+.

Employing constant-segment primers, 5'RACE generated TCR alpha and TCR beta cDNA libraries bearing sample barcodes and UMIs. A single record per CDR3 protein comes from TCRdb applying MiXCR to the 5' RACE reads. The sample records 170,000 or so distinct CDR3 sequences, around a third being singletons. The specimen was PBMCs or a T cell subset sorted from them (not recorded which). The V gene is TRBV12-5, the J gene TRBJ2-2, with TRBD2 matching 7 bases. This sequence was found in an adult woman who had mild COVID-19 (a few samples of this study predate the infection). Cell type and time point are not known. The CDR3 spells CASGTPVNRGGRTGELFF. CDR3 nucleotide sequence: TGTGCTAGTGGTACCCCTGTAAATAGGGGAGGGCGGACCGGGGAGCTGTTTTTT. Variable domain in full (rest from reference TRBV12-5 and TRBJ2-2): DARVTQTPRHKVTEMGQEVTMRCQPILGHNTVFWYRQTMMQGLELLAYFRNRAPLDDSGMPKDRFSAEMPDATLATLKIQPSEPRDSAVYFCASGTPVNRGGRTGELFFGEGSRLTVL.